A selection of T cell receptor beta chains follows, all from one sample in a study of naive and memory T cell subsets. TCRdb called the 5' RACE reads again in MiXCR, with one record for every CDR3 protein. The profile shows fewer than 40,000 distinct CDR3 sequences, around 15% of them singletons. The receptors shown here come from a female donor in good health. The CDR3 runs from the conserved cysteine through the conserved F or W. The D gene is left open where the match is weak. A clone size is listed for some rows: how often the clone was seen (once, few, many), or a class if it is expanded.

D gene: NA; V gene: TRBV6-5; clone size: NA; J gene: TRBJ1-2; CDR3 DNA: TGTGCCAGCAGTTACGGAAATACCGGGACAAGATATGGCTACACCTTC; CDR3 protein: CASSYGNTGTRYGYTF
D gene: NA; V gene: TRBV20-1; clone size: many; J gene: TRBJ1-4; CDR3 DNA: TGCAGTGCTAGAGATACGGGCCGTCCTGAAAAACTGTTTTTT; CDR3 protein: CSARDTGRPEKLFF
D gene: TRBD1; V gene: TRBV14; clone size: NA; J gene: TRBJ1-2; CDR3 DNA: TGTGCCAGCAGCCAAGAAAGGGGGCGGTGGTATGGCTACACCTTC; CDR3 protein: CASSQERGRWYGYTF
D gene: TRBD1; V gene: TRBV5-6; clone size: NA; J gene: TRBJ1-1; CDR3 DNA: TGTGCCAGCAGCTCCGGGACAGGGGGCCGTTCGACTGAAGCTTTCTTT; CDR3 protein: CASSSGTGGRSTEAFF
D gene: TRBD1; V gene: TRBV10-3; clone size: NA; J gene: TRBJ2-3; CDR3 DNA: TGTGCCATCAGAGTGACAGGGGGAAACACAGATACGCAGTATTTT; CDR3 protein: CAIRVTGGNTDTQYF
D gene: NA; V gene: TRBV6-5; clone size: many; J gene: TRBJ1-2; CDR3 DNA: TGTGCCAGCAGTTACTCGTCCTCAGGGTCTGATGGCTACACCTTC; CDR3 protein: CASSYSSSGSDGYTF
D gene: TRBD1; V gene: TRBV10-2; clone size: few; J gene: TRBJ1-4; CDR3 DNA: TGCGCCAGCAGTGGGGACAGGGTAGCAAGAGAAAAACTGTTTTTT; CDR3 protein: CASSGDRVAREKLFF
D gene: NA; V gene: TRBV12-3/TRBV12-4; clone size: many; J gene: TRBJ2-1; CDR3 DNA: TGTGCCAGCAATCGGGCAGCAATCCAAGACGAGCAGTTCTTC; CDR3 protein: CASNRAAIQDEQFF
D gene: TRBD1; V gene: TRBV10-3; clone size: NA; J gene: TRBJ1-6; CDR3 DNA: TGTGCCATCAGCGAATCCCGGGACAGGGTCAATTCACCCCTCCACTTT; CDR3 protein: CAISESRDRVNSPLHF
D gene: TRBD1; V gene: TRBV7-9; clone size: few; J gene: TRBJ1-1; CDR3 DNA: TGTGCCAGCAGCGCGCGACAGGGCGGTACTGAAGCTTTCTTT; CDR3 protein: CASSARQGGTEAFF
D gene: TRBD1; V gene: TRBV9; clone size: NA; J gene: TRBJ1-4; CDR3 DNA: TGTGCCAGCAGCGTAGAGGGACAGGGATACGAAAAACTGTTTTTT; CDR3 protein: CASSVEGQGYEKLFF
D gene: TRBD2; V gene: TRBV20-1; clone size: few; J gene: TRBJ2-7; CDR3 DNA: TGCAGGCCCGGGACTAGCCCCGAGCAGTACTTC; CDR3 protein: CRPGTSPEQYF
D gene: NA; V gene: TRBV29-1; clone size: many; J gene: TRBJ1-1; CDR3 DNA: TGCAGCGTTGATAGCGGAGCAGATAGGGCTGAAGCTTTCTTT; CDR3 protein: CSVDSGADRAEAFF
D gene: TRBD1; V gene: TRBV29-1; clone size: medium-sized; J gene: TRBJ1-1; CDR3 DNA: TGCAGCGTAAGCTCAGGGGGCACTGAAGCTTTCTTT; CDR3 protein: CSVSSGGTEAFF
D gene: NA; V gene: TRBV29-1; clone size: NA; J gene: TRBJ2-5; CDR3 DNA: TGCAGCGTTGTGTGGGTTGAGACCCAGTACTTC; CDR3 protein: CSVVWVETQYF
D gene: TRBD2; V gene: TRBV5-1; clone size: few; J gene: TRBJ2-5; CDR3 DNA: TGCGCCAGCAGATTGGGGGGGGAACAAGAGACCCAGTACTTC; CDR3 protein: CASRLGGEQETQYF
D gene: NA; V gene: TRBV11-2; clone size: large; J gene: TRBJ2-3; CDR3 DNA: TGTGCCAGCAGAAGTCCCACAGATACGCAGTATTTT; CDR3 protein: CASRSPTDTQYF
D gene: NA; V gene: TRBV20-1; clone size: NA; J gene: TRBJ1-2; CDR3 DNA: TGCAGTGCTAGGATTCAAGGGGTCGATGGCGACACCTTC; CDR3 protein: CSARIQGVDGDTF
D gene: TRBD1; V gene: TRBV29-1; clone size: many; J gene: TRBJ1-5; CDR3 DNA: TGCAGCGTTGCAACAGGGGGCCGAGGCAATCAGCCCCAGCATTTT; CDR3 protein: CSVATGGRGNQPQHF
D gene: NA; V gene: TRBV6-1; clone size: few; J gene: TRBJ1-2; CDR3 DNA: TGTGCCAGCAGTGAGGATTTCTTTTATGGCTACACCTTC; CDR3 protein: CASSEDFFYGYTF
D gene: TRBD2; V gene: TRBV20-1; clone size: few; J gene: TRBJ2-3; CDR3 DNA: TGCAGTGCCAGGACTAGCGGGGGGCCACCCACAGATACGCAGTATTTT; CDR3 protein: CSARTSGGPPTDTQYF
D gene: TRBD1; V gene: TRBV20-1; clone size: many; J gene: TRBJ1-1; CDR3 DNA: TGCAGTGCTAGGGAGCTACAGGGGAGCGCTGAAGCTTTCTTT; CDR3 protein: CSARELQGSAEAFF
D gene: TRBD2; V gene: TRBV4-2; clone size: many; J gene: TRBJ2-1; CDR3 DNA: TGTGCCAGCAGCCAAACTAGCGGGGGGGGCAATGAGCAGTTCTTC; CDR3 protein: CASSQTSGGGNEQFF
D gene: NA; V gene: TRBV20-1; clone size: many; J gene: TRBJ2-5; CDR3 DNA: TGCAGTGGACAAGCCCGACAAGAGACCCAGTACTTC; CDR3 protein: CSGQARQETQYF
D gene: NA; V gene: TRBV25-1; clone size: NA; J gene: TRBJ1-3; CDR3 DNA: TGTGCCAGCAGTGTCCCAGCCGGAAACACCATATATTTT; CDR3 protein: CASSVPAGNTIYF
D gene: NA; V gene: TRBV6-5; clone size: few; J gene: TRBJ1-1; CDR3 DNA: TGTGCCAGCAGGGGAATAAGCAGGGGATGGAACACTGAAGCTTTCTTT; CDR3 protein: CASRGISRGWNTEAFF
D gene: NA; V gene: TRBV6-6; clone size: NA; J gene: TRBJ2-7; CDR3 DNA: TGTGCCAGCAGACCGGGACCCCACTACGAGCAGTACTTC; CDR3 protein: CASRPGPHYEQYF
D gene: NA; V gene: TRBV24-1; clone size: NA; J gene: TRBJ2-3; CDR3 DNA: TGTGCCACCAGAGGGTCCCTCACAGATACGCAGTATTTT; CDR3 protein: CATRGSLTDTQYF
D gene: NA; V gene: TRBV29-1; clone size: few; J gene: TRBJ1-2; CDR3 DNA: TGCAGCGTTGACCATATGAACTATGGCTACACCTTC; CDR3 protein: CSVDHMNYGYTF
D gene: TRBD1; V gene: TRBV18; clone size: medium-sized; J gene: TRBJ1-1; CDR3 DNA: TGTGCCAGCTCACCGACAGGGATGAGCACTGAAGCTTTCTTT; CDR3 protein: CASSPTGMSTEAFF
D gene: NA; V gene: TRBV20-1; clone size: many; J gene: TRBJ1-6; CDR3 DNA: TGCAGTGCTAGTCATCAGGGAGGTGGTAATTCACCCCTCCACTTT; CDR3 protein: CSASHQGGGNSPLHF
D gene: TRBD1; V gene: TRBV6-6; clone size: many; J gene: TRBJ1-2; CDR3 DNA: TGTGCCAGCAGTTACGGGACAGGGGGAGGCTACACCTTC; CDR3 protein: CASSYGTGGGYTF
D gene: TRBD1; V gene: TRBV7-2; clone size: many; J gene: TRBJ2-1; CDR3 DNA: TGTGCCAGCGCCTGGGACAGGACATCCCTGAAGTTCTTC; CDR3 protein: CASAWDRTSLKFF
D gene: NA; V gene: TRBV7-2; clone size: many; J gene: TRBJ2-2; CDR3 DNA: TGTGCCAGCAAGACCAGACAGAACACCGGGGAGCTGTTTTTT; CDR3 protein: CASKTRQNTGELFF
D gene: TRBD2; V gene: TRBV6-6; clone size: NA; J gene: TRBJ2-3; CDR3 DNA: TGTGCCAGTAAAACCGGGACTAGCGCCGCAGATACGCAGTATTTT; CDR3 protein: CASKTGTSAADTQYF
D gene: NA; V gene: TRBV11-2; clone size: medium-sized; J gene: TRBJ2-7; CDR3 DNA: TGTGCCAGCAGCTTAGGACAGACCTACGAGCAGTACTTC; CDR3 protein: CASSLGQTYEQYF
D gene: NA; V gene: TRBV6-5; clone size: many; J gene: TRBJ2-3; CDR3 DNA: TGTGCCAGCAGTTACTCGGACCGGGGGCCCCTCAGCACAGATACGCAGTATTTT; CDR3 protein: CASSYSDRGPLSTDTQYF
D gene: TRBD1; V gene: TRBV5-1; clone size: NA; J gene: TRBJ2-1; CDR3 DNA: TGCGCCAGCAGCCCGGGACAGCTCAATGAGCAGTTCTTC; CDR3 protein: CASSPGQLNEQFF
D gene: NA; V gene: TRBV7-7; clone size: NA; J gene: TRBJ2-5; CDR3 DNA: TGTGCCAGCAGCTTAAATGCGGGGCGGTCGGAGACCCAGTACTTC; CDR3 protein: CASSLNAGRSETQYF
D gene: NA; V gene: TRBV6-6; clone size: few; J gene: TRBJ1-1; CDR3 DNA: TGTGCCAGCAGTTACACCGCGGTGGCAGCTTTCTTT; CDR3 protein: CASSYTAVAAFF
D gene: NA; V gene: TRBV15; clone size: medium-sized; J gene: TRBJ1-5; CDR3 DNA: TGTGCCACCAGAGGCAGGGAGGACAGTCAGCCCCAGCATTTT; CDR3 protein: CATRGREDSQPQHF
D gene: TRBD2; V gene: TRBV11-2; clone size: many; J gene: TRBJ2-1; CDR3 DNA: TGTGCCAGCAGCCCCCACGCTAGCGGGGGCTACAATGAGCAGTTCTTC; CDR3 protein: CASSPHASGGYNEQFF
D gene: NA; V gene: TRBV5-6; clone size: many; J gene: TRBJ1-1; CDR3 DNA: TGTGCCAGCACCACGAGGGCAGGGGTTGAAGCTTTCTTT; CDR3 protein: CASTTRAGVEAFF
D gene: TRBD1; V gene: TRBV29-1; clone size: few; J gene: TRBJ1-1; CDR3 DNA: TGCAGCGTTGAGAGTGGGACAGGGGCAAGGAACACTGAAGCTTTCTTT; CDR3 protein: CSVESGTGARNTEAFF
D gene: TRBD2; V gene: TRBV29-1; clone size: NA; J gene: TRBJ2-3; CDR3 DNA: TGCAGCGTTGAAGATCTCCTAGCGGGGAGTACGCAGTATTTT; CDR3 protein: CSVEDLLAGSTQYF
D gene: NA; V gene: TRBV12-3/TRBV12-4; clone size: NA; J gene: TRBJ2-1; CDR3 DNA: TGTGCCAGCGGAGATAGGAGGGGGCCTTACAATGAGCAGTTCTTC; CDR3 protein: CASGDRRGPYNEQFF
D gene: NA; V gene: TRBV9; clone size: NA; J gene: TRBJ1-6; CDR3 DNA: TGTGCCAGCAGCGTAGGGGATCGTTCCTATAATTCACCCCTCCACTTT; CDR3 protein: CASSVGDRSYNSPLHF
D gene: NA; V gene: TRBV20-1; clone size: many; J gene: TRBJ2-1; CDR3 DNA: TGCAGTGGGGCAGTGAGGGTCGATGAGCAGTTCTTC; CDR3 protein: CSGAVRVDEQFF
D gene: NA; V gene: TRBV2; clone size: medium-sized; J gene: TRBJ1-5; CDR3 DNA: TGTGCCAGCAGTGAAAGCGCCCGTAATCAGCCCCAGCATTTT; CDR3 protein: CASSESARNQPQHF
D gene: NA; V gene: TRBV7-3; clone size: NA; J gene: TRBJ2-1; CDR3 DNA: TGTGCCAGCAGCCCAGGGGGGCCTAGCGGGTGGAATGAGCAGTTCTTC; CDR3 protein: CASSPGGPSGWNEQFF
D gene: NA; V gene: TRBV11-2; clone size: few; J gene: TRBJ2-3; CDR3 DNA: TGTGCCAGCAGCCCTTTTAACGGCAACCTGGCGGGCACAGATACGCAGTATTTT; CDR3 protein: CASSPFNGNLAGTDTQYF
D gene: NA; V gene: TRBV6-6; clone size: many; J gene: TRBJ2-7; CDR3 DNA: TGTGCCAGCAGTTACCGGGGAGACGAGCAGTACTTC; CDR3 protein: CASSYRGDEQYF
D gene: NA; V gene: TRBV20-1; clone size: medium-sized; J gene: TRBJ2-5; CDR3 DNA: TGCAGTGCCACCTTGACCACCGTCCAAGAGACCCAGTACTTC; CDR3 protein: CSATLTTVQETQYF
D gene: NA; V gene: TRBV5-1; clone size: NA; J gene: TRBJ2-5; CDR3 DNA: TGCGCCAGCAGCAGGGAGCCGGAGACCCAGTACTTC; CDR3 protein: CASSREPETQYF